Shown below are 28 T cell receptor beta chains from a single sample sequenced in a study of beta chain features in type 1 diabetes. The study reverse transcribed the entire isolated RNA, so it sequenced expressed TCRB transcripts. Clones were sequenced by immunoSEQ multiplex PCR, and TCRdb holds only the in-frame ones, with some missing. The data contain some 60,000 clones, around 63% of them singletons. Material for sequencing was Tregs from blood. The origin of the receptors is a woman aged 18-29 years in good health.

The chain couples TRBV9 to TRBJ2-1, with TRBD2 as a possible D gene (5 bases). This CDR3 spans 11 amino acids. The germline CDR1 and CDR2 sequences are SGDLS and YYNGEE. With 3 bases removed from V and 12 bases from J, the gap between germline ends came to 10 bases. CDR3 in DNA: TGTGCCAGCAGCGGCACGGGAAGGCAGTTCTTC. Protein product: CASSGTGRQFF. Drawing the rest from reference TRBV9 and TRBJ2-1, the complete variable domain is DSGVTQTPKHLITATGQRVTLRCSPRSGDLSVYWYQQSLDQGLQFLIQYYNGEERAKGNILERFSAQQFPDLHSELNLSSLELGDSALYFCASSGTGRQFFGPGTRLTVL.

This clone has a single count. The chain has TRBV5-1 and TRBJ1-6; D call uncertain. Germline V gives CDR1 SGHRS, CDR2 YFSETQ. The length of the CDR3 is 14 residues. Trimming took off 4 bases at V and 15 bases at J, with 20 bases between the two ends. CDR3 in amino acids: CASSPDSISGLLHF. The CDR3 nucleotides read TGCGCCAGCAGCCCGGACTCCATATCGGGTCTCCTCCACTTT.

The genes are TRBV19 and TRBJ2-2; a weak D match, TRBD1 (6 bases). Trimming removed 1 base at V and 5 bases at J, with 14 bases between. The CDR3 is made up of 16 amino acids. Germline V CDR1 and CDR2: LNHDA, SQIVND (reference sequence). DNA of the CDR3: TGTGCCAGTAGTATAGGGAGCAGGGGTCCGACCGGGGAGCTGTTTTTT. This codes for CASSIGSRGPTGELFF.

This clone was recorded a few times. This chain links TRBV11-2 with TRBJ2-3, with D unclear. Germline CDR1 SGHAT, CDR2 FQNNGV. The CDR3 has 12 residues. With 6 bases removed from V and 0 bases from J, the gap between germline ends came to 4 bases. CDR3 sequence: CASSLSTDTQYF. The DNA for the CDR3 is TGTGCCAGCAGTCTCAGCACAGATACGCAGTATTTT.

There are a few counts of this clone. The J gene is TRBJ2-7, the V gene TRBV29-1; 9 positions match TRBD1. Germline values: CDR1 SQVTM, CDR2 ANQGSEA. V dropped 3 bases and J dropped 5; count of bases not matched to a gene: 8. The CDR3 runs 14 residues. CDR3 loop: CSVDDGTGLDEQYF. In DNA form, the CDR3 reads TGCAGCGTTGATGACGGGACAGGGCTGGACGAGCAGTACTTC.

In its sample, this clone was seen a few times. This chain links TRBV7-9 with TRBJ1-1; D is unclear. The CDR3 sequence is 15 residues long. Germline V CDR1 and CDR2: SEHNR, FQNEAQ (reference sequence). The V end was cut by 3 bases, the J end by 7 bases, with 18 bases between. In DNA form, the CDR3 reads TGTGCCAGCAGCTTGGGAGGAAGGGCGGTGGGTGAAGCTTTCTTT. Amino acids: CASSLGGRAVGEAFF. Full variable domain (outside the CDR3, taken from reference TRBV7-9 and TRBJ1-1): DTGVSQNPRHKITKRGQNVTFRCDPISEHNRLYWYRQTLGQGPEFLTYFQNEAQLEKSRLLSDRFSAERPKGSFSTLEIQRTEQGDSAMYLCASSLGGRAVGEAFFGQGTRLTVV.

J is TRBJ2-1 and V is TRBV10-3; the match to TRBD2 covers 9 bases. Trimming removed 5 bases from V and 7 bases from J; junction bases left unmatched: 9. Germline V gene lookup returns CDR1 ENHRY and CDR2 SYGVKD. The CDR3 loop spans 15 amino acids. This CDR3 reads CAISKIAGVVNEQFF. The CDR3 DNA is TGTGCCATCAGTAAGATAGCGGGAGTTGTGAATGAGCAGTTCTTC.

V usage is TRBV18 and J usage is TRBJ2-7, with D possibly being TRBD1 (6 bases). The CDR3 extends over 14 amino acids. V was shortened by 2 bases and J by 5 bases, with 13 bases between the two germline ends. Germline V gene sequence: CDR1 KGHSH, CDR2 LQKENI. CDR3: CASSPILRGNEQYF. The CDR3 DNA is TGTGCCAGCTCACCAATACTCAGGGGAAACGAGCAGTACTTC. The entire variable domain, with the rest obtained from reference TRBV18 and TRBJ2-7, is as follows: NAGVMQNPRHLVRRRGQEARLRCSPMKGHSHVYWYRQLPEEGLKFMVYLQKENIIDESGMPKERFSAEFPKEGPSILRIQQVVRGDSAAYFCASSPILRGNEQYFGPGTRLTVT.

This sequence joins TRBV7-9 and TRBJ2-3, with D tentatively TRBD2 (6 bases). Germline V gene data show CDR1 as SEHNR and CDR2 as FQNEAQ (reference sequence). The CDR3 has 16 residues. Deletions cut 7 bases from V and 2 bases from J, with 19 bases between. CDR3 nucleotides: TGTGCCAGCACCCGAAGGGCGGGGCCCTCCACAGATACGCAGTATTTT. Translating gives CASTRRAGPSTDTQYF.

The V and J genes are TRBV6-1 and TRBJ2-1; D is unresolved. Trimming removed 2 bases from V and 0 bases from J, with 8 bases in between. CDR1 MNHNS and CDR2 SASEGT come from the germline V gene. This CDR3 has 15 residues. The CDR3 spells CASSEQRPSYNEQFF. CDR3 DNA: TGTGCCAGCAGTGAACAGCGTCCCTCCTACAATGAGCAGTTCTTC.

This chain connects TRBV5-1 to TRBJ2-6; TRBD1 aligns across 8 bases. Trimming removed 3 bases from V and 2 bases from J; junction bases left unmatched: 1. Germline V gene data show CDR1 as SGHRS and CDR2 as YFSETQ. This CDR3 has 15 residues. The CDR3 reads CASSSQGAGANVLTF. The CDR3 DNA reads as TGCGCCAGCAGCTCACAGGGGGCTGGGGCCAACGTCCTGACTTTC.

This clone was picked up one time. The chain links TRBV7-8 to TRBJ2-2; D not certain. From germline, CDR1 is SGHVS and CDR2 FQNEAQ. This CDR3 region has 16 residues. V lost 5 bases and J lost 1, with 14 bases in between. CDR3 sequence (DNA): TGTGCCAGCAGCGATCGAGAGAACCTGAACACCGGGGAGCTGTTTTTT. This encodes CASSDRENLNTGELFF.

This clone was detected once. This sequence joins TRBV4-1 and TRBJ2-5; D call uncertain. The CDR3 spans 14 residues. CDR1 and CDR2 from the germline V gene are MGHRA and YSYEKL. V shed 1 base and J shed 5 bases, with 11 bases lying between them. The CDR3 sequence is CASSQGLAGETQYF. DNA for the CDR3: TGCGCCAGCAGCCAAGGGTTAGCTGGGGAGACCCAGTACTTC.

This chain connects TRBV7-9 to TRBJ2-7, with D unclear. Trimming shortened V by 5 bases and J by 2 bases, and 13 bases separated the two germline ends. Germline assignment: CDR1 SEHNR and CDR2 FQNEAQ (reference sequence). The CDR3 runs to 14 residues. CDR3: CASSVVTSPYEQYF. CDR3 DNA sequence: TGTGCCAGCAGCGTGGTAACGAGTCCCTACGAGCAGTACTTC.

This clone has a handful of counts. The chain employs TRBV30 and TRBJ2-3; TRBD1 is a possible D gene (6 bases). CDR1 is GTSNPN, CDR2 SVGIG, per germline (reference sequence). The ends were cut back, 2 bases at V and 3 bases at J, with 9 bases in the middle. The CDR3 extends over 13 amino acids. The CDR3 DNA is TGTGCCTGGAGTATACAGGGAACAGATACGCAGTATTTT. This gives the protein CAWSIQGTDTQYF.

This clone came up a few times. CDR3 amino acids: CASSSGGFSYEQYF. The CDR3 DNA is TGTGCCAGCTCTAGCGGGGGCTTCTCCTACGAGCAGTACTTC. The chain recombines TRBV6-1 with TRBJ2-7; 10 bases match TRBD2. The V segment lost 8 bases and the J segment 0 bases; nucleotides outside the gene matches: 4. Germline V gene lookup returns CDR1 MNHNS and CDR2 SASEGT. The CDR3 has 14 amino acids.

The J gene is TRBJ2-3, the V gene TRBV19; 7 nucleotides line up with TRBD2. Germline V gene lookup returns CDR1 LNHDA and CDR2 SQIVND (reference sequence). V trimming: 6 bases; J trimming: 3 bases; junction bases outside the gene matches: 6. This CDR3 is built from 14 residues. CDR3 loop: CASSLNGRTDTQYF. In DNA form, the CDR3 reads TGTGCCAGTAGCTTGAACGGGAGGACAGATACGCAGTATTTT.

The rearrangement links TRBV30 to TRBJ1-4; 10 bases fit TRBD1. V gave up 0 bases and J gave up 7 bases; unmatched junction bases: 5. The CDR3 has 15 residues. Germline values: CDR1 GTSNPN, CDR2 SVGIG (reference sequence). The CDR3 DNA follows: TGTGCCTGGAGTGTACCGACAGGGGGCGTTGAAAAACTGTTTTTT. Translated, it gives CAWSVPTGGVEKLFF.

The chain links TRBV29-1 to TRBJ2-4, with 9 bases lining up with TRBD2. CDR1 and CDR2 from the germline V gene are SQVTM and ANQGSEA. The length of the CDR3 is 13 residues. J lost 7 bases, V lost 4 bases, and 5 bases had no gene match. CDR3 protein: CSVGAGGGNIQYF. In DNA form, the CDR3 reads TGCAGCGTTGGAGCGGGAGGAGGTAACATTCAGTACTTC.

V gene TRBV27 combines with J gene TRBJ1-4, with a tentative D call TRBD1 (6 bases). The CDR3 runs to 15 residues. Trimming pared 3 bases from V and 4 bases from J, leaving 12 bases between. Germline V gene sequence: CDR1 MNHEY, CDR2 SMNVEV (reference sequence). CDR3 residues: CASSFGGHRNEKLFF. The CDR3 DNA is TGTGCCAGCAGTTTCGGGGGGCATCGTAATGAAAAACTGTTTTTT.

The chain carries TRBV7-2 and TRBJ2-7, with TRBD1 matching 10 bases. The V gene end was trimmed by 4 bases and the J gene end by 4 bases; junction bases not matched to a gene: 7. This CDR3 is 15 amino acids long. Germline CDR1 SGHTA, CDR2 FQGNSA. The CDR3 nucleotides are TGTGCCAGCAGCTCTGCGGGACAGGGGATTTACGAGCAGTACTTC. The encoded protein is CASSSAGQGIYEQYF.

The rearrangement links TRBV5-5 to TRBJ1-1; no clear D gene. The CDR3 length is 12 residues. V was pared by 0 bases and J by 7 bases, with 7 bases between. Germline V gene sequence: CDR1 SGHKS, CDR2 YYEKEE (reference sequence). CDR3 loop: CASSLERSEAFF. CDR3 DNA: TGTGCCAGCAGCTTGGAGAGGAGTGAAGCTTTCTTT.

V gene TRBV2 combines with J gene TRBJ2-3, with D unresolved. The CDR3 covers 13 residues. Germline V gene lookup returns CDR1 SNHLY and CDR2 FYNNEI. The ends were cut back, 7 bases at V and 0 bases at J, with 8 bases in the middle. The CDR3 spells CASIGWSTDTQYF. The CDR3, as DNA: TGTGCCAGCATCGGGTGGAGCACAGATACGCAGTATTTT.

The CDR3 loop reads CASSLGQGYTF. The CDR3 bases are TGTGCCAGCAGTCTTGGACAGGGCTACACCTTC. The genes are TRBV6-6 and TRBJ1-2; D perhaps matches TRBD1 (6 bases). CDR3 length equals 11 residues. The V gene lost 5 bases and the J gene lost 8 bases, with 9 bases spanning the gap. From germline, CDR1 is MNHNY and CDR2 SVGAGI (reference sequence).

The chain uses TRBV18 and TRBJ2-7; no reliable D call. Looked up from germline, CDR1 is KGHSH and CDR2 is LQKENI. There are 15 residues in the CDR3. V was shortened by 3 bases and J by 3 bases, with 15 bases between the two germline ends. The CDR3 reads CASSPIEVPYYEQYF. CDR3 DNA sequence: TGTGCCAGCTCACCGATAGAGGTGCCATACTACGAGCAGTACTTC. Combining the CDR3 with reference TRBV18 and TRBJ2-7 gives the whole variable domain NAGVMQNPRHLVRRRGQEARLRCSPMKGHSHVYWYRQLPEEGLKFMVYLQKENIIDESGMPKERFSAEFPKEGPSILRIQQVVRGDSAAYFCASSPIEVPYYEQYFGPGTRLTVT.

The chain couples TRBV6-5 to TRBJ1-2, with TRBD1 as a possible D gene (6 bases). The CDR3 covers 16 residues. Trimming left V 4 bases short and J 0 bases short, with 15 bases between. The germline gives CDR1 MNHEY, CDR2 SVGAGI. CDR3 sequence reads: CASSSTGLFSNYGYTF. The CDR3 DNA is TGTGCCAGCAGTTCGACAGGCCTTTTTTCTAACTATGGCTACACCTTC.

CDR3 coding DNA: TGCAGCGTTGACTCAGGGGGAGAGACCCAGTACTTC. It is translated as CSVDSGGETQYF. The gene calls are TRBV29-1 and TRBJ2-5; 7 nucleotides agree with TRBD1. The junction had 2 bases not matched to a gene; V was cut back by 3 bases and J by 4 bases. CDR1 is SQVTM and CDR2 is ANQGSEA in the germline V gene. The CDR3 totals 12 residues.

The V call is TRBV19, the J call TRBJ1-3; D call uncertain. Trimming removed 5 bases at V and 0 bases at J, with 14 bases between. Germline V gene sequence: CDR1 LNHDA, CDR2 SQIVND (reference sequence). The CDR3 sequence is 16 residues long. In nucleotides, the CDR3 is TGTGCCAGTAGTGCCCGGACTGAGAGCTCTGGAAACACCATATATTTT. Translated, it gives CASSARTESSGNTIYF. The variable domain in full, completed from reference TRBV19 and TRBJ1-3, reads DGGITQSPKYLFRKEGQNVTLSCEQNLNHDAMYWYRQDPGQGLRLIYYSQIVNDFQKGDIAEGYSVSREKKESFPLTVTSAQKNPTAFYLCASSARTESSGNTIYFGEGSWLTVV.